This T cell receptor beta chain was documented in a study of blood T cell repertoires in COVID-19 (TCRdb year 2020). In the study overall: The collaborator samples originated in the United States, Italy and Spain and spanned the acute and convalescent phases of COVID-19. The material from the prospective study consisted of cDNA or gDNA derived from T cells, B-cell-depleted T cells, or PBMCs. The dataset comprised deeply sampled blood TCRbeta repertoires from subjects exposed to, actively infected with, or recovered from COVID-19. The repertoires were released in a freely available public database intended as a resource for research on the immune response to SARS-CoV-2. The samples were drawn from two sources: the first 160 participants of the ongoing ImmuneRACE study, and 1,200 or so subjects contributed by 6 global collaborators. Nearly every sample came with metadata listing a de-identified subject ID, COVID-19 status, age in years and sex. Where available, HLA class I and class II types were obtained from metadata supplied by the sample provider rather than from assay-based typing.

Turning to this clone: Its antigen has not been determined. Qualities for individual bases were not recorded, and no much larger clone is one base off. The sample carries other DNA sequences with the same CDR3.

The CDR3 contains 13 residues, cysteine and phenylalanine counted. Only the CDR3 DNA stays, 39 bases, in frame from base 1. V and J are truncated by 5 bases and 1 base respectively, leaving an intervening sequence of 9 bases. CDR1 and CDR2 are drawn from the germline V gene (reference sequence): LNHDA, SQIVND. Overall study results and their limits: The amount of clinical and demographic metadata varied by source and participant and was provided uncurated.

TCRbeta CDR3 regions were amplified from genomic DNA by means of the immunoSEQ Assay, a bias-controlled multiplex PCR. From the authors' description of their analysis: Nucleated cell counts per sample were estimated from amplification of reference gene primers within the assay. To quantify the absolute abundance of each unique TCRbeta CDR3 rearrangement, sequence reads were collapsed and filtered. Productive Simpson clonality was computed per sample as the square root of Simpson's diversity index over productive rearrangements. The table comes from immuneACCESS by way of TCRdb, which keeps in-frame sequences with V and J called. Part of the clones is missing from these tables; in studies checked, under half for an unresolved V gene and the rest for unknown reasons. Clone size and the V and J calls come from that table; the DNA yielded D and trimming. The sample table holds 160,000 or so clones, of which 81% were seen once. The ten largest clonotypes hold 11% of the sample.

Each collaborating institution followed its own protocols to collect whole blood in K2EDTA tubes. Collaborator samples were shipped for TCRbeta analysis as frozen whole blood, isolated PBMCs, or DNA extracted from either sample type. In this chain, TRBV19 is recombined with TRBJ2-7, and perhaps TRBD1 as D gene, on 6 matching bases. The source of this sequence is a man aged 60 to 69 with active or convalescent COVID-19. Material for sequencing was peripheral blood. Read as DNA, the sequence is TGTGCCAGTAGTCCGGGACATTCCTACGAGCAGTACTTC. This yields the protein CASSPGHSYEQYF. Where the CDR3 stops, the reference TRBV19 and TRBJ2-7 genes take over; the full variable domain is DGGITQSPKYLFRKEGQNVTLSCEQNLNHDAMYWYRQDPGQGLRLIYYSQIVNDFQKGDIAEGYSVSREKKESFPLTVTSAQKNPTAFYLCASSPGHSYEQYFGPGTRLTVT.